These 30 T cell receptor beta chains were sequenced from one sample in a study of cytomegalovirus exposure and HLA in healthy donors (dated 2017 in TCRdb). The method was the immunoSEQ multiplex PCR assay. For the multiplex PCR, a mixture combining 60 forward primers for TCR Vbeta segments and 13 reverse primers for TCR Jbeta segments was used. What TCRdb holds here is the immuneACCESS table cut down to in-frame rearrangements. Part of the clones is not present; checked against another copy, under half of the missing clones reflect an unresolved V gene, and the others are unexplained. The sample table contains 100,000 to 150,000 clones; only one count was recorded for roughly 74% of them. The ten largest clones add up to more than 6% of the sample. The sequenced material came from PBMCs. The receptors were sampled from a man aged 35 to 55 in good health and CMV-seropositive.

V gene TRBV4-2 combines with J gene TRBJ2-2; 7 nucleotides align to TRBD2. The V and J ends lost 0 bases and 0 bases, in that order; junction bases with no gene match: 1. Germline loops: CDR1 LGHNA, CDR2 YNFKEQ. The length of the CDR3 is 16 residues. CDR3: CASSQEAGTNTGELFF. CDR3 bases: TGTGCCAGCAGCCAAGAAGCGGGGACGAACACCGGGGAGCTGTTTTTT.

This clone was counted a single time. The chain combines TRBV7-9 with TRBJ2-2, with 7 bases lining up with TRBD2. The CDR3 spans 15 residues. Trimming removed 5 bases from V and 0 bases from J; junction bases left unmatched: 3. The germline CDR1 and CDR2 sequences are SEHNR and FQNEAQ (reference sequence). Here the CDR3 DNA reads TGTGCCAGCAGCCCCCTAGCGGCGAACACCGGGGAGCTGTTTTTT. It specifies CASSPLAANTGELFF. The full variable domain, its missing parts supplied by reference TRBV7-9 and TRBJ2-2, is DTGVSQNPRHKITKRGQNVTFRCDPISEHNRLYWYRQTLGQGPEFLTYFQNEAQLEKSRLLSDRFSAERPKGSFSTLEIQRTEQGDSAMYLCASSPLAANTGELFFGEGSRLTVL.

This rearrangement joins TRBV5-4 to TRBJ1-1; D gene unclear. The CDR3 loop spans 12 amino acids. Germline V gene lookup returns CDR1 SGHNT and CDR2 YYREEE (reference sequence). Trimming shortened V by 0 bases and J by 4 bases, and 4 bases separated the two germline ends. The CDR3 region has the DNA TGTGCCAGCAGCTTGGATCTCACTGAAGCTTTCTTT. It yields the protein CASSLDLTEAFF.

The V gene is TRBV5-4, the J gene TRBJ2-7; D gene unclear. Trimming took 3 bases from V and 2 from J, leaving 6 bases between them. The V gene's germline CDR1 is SGHNT and CDR2 YYREEE (reference sequence). CDR3 size: 12 residues. The CDR3 sequence is CASSYSTYEQYF. The CDR3 region has the DNA TGTGCCAGCAGCTACTCAACCTACGAGCAGTACTTC.

The J gene is TRBJ2-7, the V gene TRBV28; TRBD2 is a possible D gene (7 bases). V gave up 3 bases and J gave up 0 bases, with 18 bases separating them. Germline CDR1 MDHEN, CDR2 SYDVKM. CDR3 length equals 17 residues. This CDR3 reads CASSFRFSGGASYEQYF. In DNA, the CDR3 is TGTGCCAGCAGTTTTCGCTTTTCGGGGGGCGCCTCCTACGAGCAGTACTTC.

The rearrangement joins TRBV27 to TRBJ2-3; D may be TRBD2 (6 bases). The ends were cut back, 2 bases at V and 2 bases at J, with 11 bases in the middle. The germline V gene has CDR1 MNHEY and CDR2 SMNVEV (reference sequence). The CDR3 is 15 amino acids. The CDR3 DNA sequence: TGTGCCAGCAGTTTAAAGGGACTTAACACAGATACGCAGTATTTT. Translated: CASSLKGLNTDTQYF.

V gene TRBV4-1 combines with J gene TRBJ1-4, with unresolved D. CDR3 length: 15 amino acids. V shed 1 base and J shed 3 bases, with 9 bases lying between them. Germline V gene lookup returns CDR1 MGHRA and CDR2 YSYEKL. The CDR3 protein is CASSQVQAANEKLFF. In DNA form, the CDR3 reads TGCGCCAGCAGCCAAGTCCAGGCCGCTAATGAAAAACTGTTTTTT.

The chain carries TRBV5-1 and TRBJ2-5, with 7 bases that match TRBD1. The better agreement between TRBJ2-7 and the DNA end casts doubt on the J call. CDR1 and CDR2 from the germline V gene are SGHRS and YFSETQ. The CDR3 is made up of 13 amino acids. In nucleotides, the CDR3 is TGCGCCAGCAGCCAAGGGGGCACCTACGAGCAGTACTTC. Its protein product is CASSQGGTYEQYF.

The rearrangement links TRBV7-2 to TRBJ1-4; D is uncertain. The CDR3 runs 15 residues. V gave up 5 bases and J gave up 3 bases, with 13 bases separating them. The germline V gene encodes CDR1 SGHTA and CDR2 FQGNSA. The CDR3 loop reads CASSQRAYANEKLFF. The CDR3, as DNA: TGTGCCAGCAGCCAGAGGGCTTACGCTAATGAAAAACTGTTTTTT.

The V gene is TRBV28, the J gene TRBJ2-7; the match to TRBD1 covers 12 bases. This CDR3 contains 17 residues. CDR1 and CDR2 from the germline V gene are MDHEN and SYDVKM. With V trimmed by 2 bases and J by 2 bases, 7 bases remained unmatched. CDR3 protein: CASSLPGQGAETYEQYF. CDR3 sequence (DNA): TGTGCCAGCAGTTTACCGGGACAGGGGGCGGAGACCTACGAGCAGTACTTC.

The rearrangement links TRBV18 to TRBJ1-6, with a possible D match to TRBD1 (6 bases). The CDR3 has 16 amino acids. Trimming shortened V by 3 bases and J by 5 bases, and 14 bases separated the two germline ends. Germline CDR1 reads KGHSH; CDR2 reads LQKENI. For the CDR3, the DNA is TGTGCCAGCTCACCCCGTATTGGGGGCGATAATTCACCCCTCCACTTT. Protein: CASSPRIGGDNSPLHF.

The V call is TRBV7-9, the J call TRBJ1-6, with 7 bases fitting TRBD1. Unmatched junction bases numbered 11, after V lost 5 bases and J lost 4 bases. The CDR3 totals 17 residues. Germline CDR1 is SEHNR and CDR2 is FQNEAQ (reference sequence). The CDR3 DNA reads as TGTGCCAGCAGCAACCCACCGGGACAGCAATATAATTCACCCCTCCACTTT. Translating gives CASSNPPGQQYNSPLHF.

On this clone itself: Mismatch with germline at one junction end may stem from a read error. The chain couples TRBV7-9 to TRBJ2-7; D gene ambiguous. Germline CDR1 is SEHNR and CDR2 is FQNEAQ (reference sequence). The CDR3 runs 12 residues. CDR3 loop: CSSSLVSYEQYF. The CDR3 region has the DNA TGTTCCAGCAGCTTAGTGAGTTACGAGCAGTACTTC. Together with reference TRBV7-9 and TRBJ2-7, the CDR3 gives the full variable domain: DTGVSQNPRHKITKRGQNVTFRCDPISEHNRLYWYRQTLGQGPEFLTYFQNEAQLEKSRLLSDRFSAERPKGSFSTLEIQRTEQGDSAMYLCSSSLVSYEQYFGPGTRLTVT.

The chain links TRBV28 to TRBJ2-5; D is perhaps TRBD2 (5 bases). The V end lost 1 base, the J end lost 9 bases, and 15 bases lay between the germline ends. The CDR3 runs 14 residues. Germline V gives CDR1 MDHEN, CDR2 SYDVKM. The CDR3 protein is CASSLSGGTGAQYF. The CDR3 nucleotides read TGTGCCAGCAGTTTATCTGGCGGCACCGGGGCCCAGTACTTC.

This sequence joins TRBV28 and TRBJ1-5; D possibly corresponds to TRBD1 (5 bases). This CDR3 is built from 15 residues. The V gene lost 7 bases and the J gene lost 4 bases, with 17 bases spanning the gap. Germline CDR1 reads MDHEN; CDR2 reads SYDVKM. In DNA form, the CDR3 reads TGTGCCAGCAACCTCGGTGGGGCCCCAAATCAGCCCCAGCATTTT. It is translated as CASNLGGAPNQPQHF.

V and J are TRBV5-4 and TRBJ2-1; TRBD1 aligns across 8 bases. Trimming cost V 4 bases and J 0 bases; bases outside gene matches: 3. The CDR3 is made up of 15 amino acids. Germline CDR1 reads SGHNT; CDR2 reads YYREEE (reference sequence). The CDR3 spells CASSRQGSSYNEQFF. In DNA form, the CDR3 reads TGTGCCAGCAGCAGACAGGGGAGCTCCTACAATGAGCAGTTCTTC. Full variable domain (remainder filled in from reference TRBV5-4 and TRBJ2-1): ETGVTQSPTHLIKTRGQQVTLRCSSQSGHNTVSWYQQALGQGPQFIFQYYREEENGRGNFPPRFSGLQFPNYSSELNVNALELDDSALYLCASSRQGSSYNEQFFGPGTRLTVL.

The gene calls are TRBV2 and TRBJ1-3; D is unclear. From germline, CDR1 is SNHLY and CDR2 FYNNEI. The CDR3 loop spans 14 amino acids. V was shortened by 3 bases and J by 0 bases, with 6 bases between the two germline ends. The CDR3 spells CASSEGLSGNTIYF. The CDR3 nucleotides are TGTGCCAGCAGTGAGGGCCTCTCTGGAAACACCATATATTTT.

This clone is a singleton in its sample. The gene calls are TRBV28 and TRBJ2-7; 11 bases are a match to TRBD2. CDR1 MDHEN and CDR2 SYDVKM come from the germline V gene. Trimming took 3 bases from V and 2 from J; bases not matched to a gene: 15. The length of the CDR3 is 19 residues. The CDR3 loop is CASSFILGPGLAVTYEQYF. In DNA form, the CDR3 reads TGTGCCAGCAGTTTTATATTGGGCCCGGGACTAGCGGTCACCTACGAGCAGTACTTC. Full variable domain (outside the CDR3, taken from reference TRBV28 and TRBJ2-7): DVKVTQSSRYLVKRTGEKVFLECVQDMDHENMFWYRQDPGLGLRLIYFSYDVKMKEKGDIPEGYSVSREKKERFSLILESASTNQTSMYLCASSFILGPGLAVTYEQYFGPGTRLTVT.

This chain uses TRBV5-1 with TRBJ2-7; D unresolved. CDR3 size: 15 residues. V shed 4 bases and J shed 3 bases, with 17 bases lying between them. CDR1 is SGHRS, CDR2 YFSETQ, per germline. This CDR3 is CASSPTLELNYEQYF. The CDR3 coding sequence is TGCGCCAGCAGCCCAACGTTAGAACTTAACTACGAGCAGTACTTC.

This clone was recorded once. V gene TRBV19 combines with J gene TRBJ2-7, with 10 bases aligning to TRBD1. The junction had 8 bases not matched to a gene; V was cut back by 3 bases and J by 0 bases. The CDR3 has 17 amino acids. The germline V gene has CDR1 LNHDA and CDR2 SQIVND (reference sequence). The CDR3 here is CASSIGGTGASSYEQYF. CDR3 coding DNA: TGTGCCAGTAGTATTGGTGGGACAGGGGCCAGCTCCTACGAGCAGTACTTC.

The chain combines TRBV5-1 with TRBJ1-3, with D maybe TRBD1 (5 bases). The CDR3 length is 14 residues. With 0 bases removed from V and 8 bases from J, the gap between germline ends came to 12 bases. Per germline, CDR1 SGHRS and CDR2 YFSETQ. Written as DNA, the CDR3 is TGCGCCAGCAGCTTGGCCGGGGGGGGAGACACCATATATTTT. Encoded protein: CASSLAGGGDTIYF.

The rearrangement links TRBV30 to TRBJ2-7; TRBD2 is a possible D gene (6 bases). This CDR3 region has 17 residues. Trimming stripped 5 bases from V and 0 bases from J, with 23 bases between. The germline V gene encodes CDR1 GTSNPN and CDR2 SVGIG (reference sequence). CDR3 loop: CAWGSGMWGGSSYEQYF. CDR3 DNA sequence: TGTGCCTGGGGGTCGGGGATGTGGGGAGGTTCCTCCTACGAGCAGTACTTC. Combining the CDR3 with reference TRBV30 and TRBJ2-7 gives the whole variable domain SQTIHQWPATLVQPVGSPLSLECTVEGTSNPNLYWYRQAAGRGLQLLFYSVGIGQISSEVPQNLSASRPQDRQFILSSKKLLLSDSGFYLCAWGSGMWGGSSYEQYFGPGTRLTVT.

The rearrangement links TRBV11-3 to TRBJ2-7; TRBD2 aligns across 8 bases. CDR3 length: 16 amino acids. Germline-derived CDR1 and CDR2 are SGHNT and YENEEA. After removal of 7 bases from V and 4 bases from J, the junction contained 15 bases not matched to a gene. CDR3 region: CASTRREGRERYEQYF. CDR3 nucleotide sequence: TGTGCCAGCACTAGACGGGAGGGCAGGGAAAGGTACGAGCAGTACTTC.

The chain has TRBV5-1 and TRBJ2-7, with 12 nucleotides matching TRBD1. The germline V gene has CDR1 SGHRS and CDR2 YFSETQ. V trimming: 4 bases; J trimming: 5 bases; junction bases outside the gene matches: 10. The CDR3 consists of 16 residues. CDR3 residues: CASSTGTGGEVNEQYF. In DNA, the CDR3 is TGCGCCAGCAGCACGGGGACAGGGGGCGAGGTCAACGAGCAGTACTTC.

V and J are TRBV7-9 and TRBJ2-2; the match to TRBD1 covers 11 bases. CDR1 and CDR2 (germline): SEHNR, FQNEAQ (reference sequence). V dropped 0 bases and J dropped 3; count of bases not matched to a gene: 9. The CDR3 runs 19 residues. The CDR3 DNA reads TGTGCCAGCAGCTTAGCGAGGCCCCGGACAGGGGGCGACACCGGGGAGCTGTTTTTT. Translated: CASSLARPRTGGDTGELFF.

This clone turned up a few times. The rearrangement uses TRBV6-1 and TRBJ2-5, with D unresolved. The CDR3 is 13 amino acids. Between the trimmed V and J ends, which lost 6 bases and 4 bases, there was a span of 12 bases. Germline assignment: CDR1 MNHNS and CDR2 SASEGT. CDR3 DNA sequence: TGTGCCAGCAGCCCCCCGTTCCGAGAGACCCAGTACTTC. Protein: CASSPPFRETQYF.

In its sample, this clone was seen once. V is TRBV9 and J is TRBJ2-3; 9 bases map to TRBD2. The V and J ends lost 3 bases and 4 bases, in that order; junction bases with no gene match: 6. The CDR3 is 15 residues long. Per the germline V gene, CDR1 is SGDLS and CDR2 is YYNGEE. CDR3 in DNA: TGTGCCAGCAGCGACTGGGGCGGGAGGGCAGATACGCAGTATTTT. Its translation: CASSDWGGRADTQYF. Together with reference TRBV9 and TRBJ2-3, the CDR3 gives the full variable domain: DSGVTQTPKHLITATGQRVTLRCSPRSGDLSVYWYQQSLDQGLQFLIQYYNGEERAKGNILERFSAQQFPDLHSELNLSSLELGDSALYFCASSDWGGRADTQYFGPGTRLTVL.

This clone was counted once. The chain uses TRBV27 and TRBJ1-5, with 10 bases that match TRBD1. Germline V gene lookup returns CDR1 MNHEY and CDR2 SMNVEV (reference sequence). The CDR3 contains 16 residues. Trimming removed 6 bases from V and 3 bases from J; junction bases left unmatched: 8. As DNA, the CDR3 is TGTGCCAGCAGAAGTCCCGGGACAGGGGACAATCAGCCCCAGCATTTT. This codes for CASRSPGTGDNQPQHF.

This chain joins TRBV29-1 and TRBJ1-2; 10 bases line up with TRBD1. Trimming removed 6 bases from V and 4 bases from J; junction bases left unmatched: 11. This CDR3 is 15 amino acids long. Germline V lookup: CDR1 SQVTM, CDR2 ANQGSEA. Here the CDR3 reads CSVPRGWTGGYGYTF. CDR3 nucleotide sequence: TGCAGCGTCCCAAGGGGGTGGACAGGGGGCTATGGCTACACCTTC.

The genes are TRBV6-1 and TRBJ1-5; 7 bases are a match to TRBD1. Germline V CDR1 and CDR2: MNHNS, SASEGT. V lost 7 bases, J lost 0 bases, and 6 bases stayed unmatched. This CDR3 spans 15 amino acids. The CDR3 loop reads CASTTGQHSNQPQHF. For the CDR3, the DNA is TGTGCCAGCACTACGGGACAGCATAGCAATCAGCCCCAGCATTTT.